The TCR beta chain described here comes from a study of shared T cell receptors in the human thymus. Data came from immunoSEQ multiplex PCR; TCRdb stores just in-frame clones and leaves some out. The sample shows almost 550,000 clones, 70% to 80% of them seen only once. CDR1 and CDR2 from the germline V gene are SGHNT and YYREEE (reference sequence). V lost 4 bases, J lost 6 bases, and 1 base stayed unmatched. The CDR3 is 12 amino acids. This sample was shared with a second study, whose subject was human thymus T cells. In that study: Within thymic and blood repertoires, V and J gene usage appeared to be biased.

The TCR originated in a boy in the first two years of life with a congenital heart defect. The chain couples TRBV5-4 to TRBJ2-7; 10 bases line up with TRBD1. The sample taken for sequencing was thymocytes. The chain's CDR3 is CASSRDRGEQYF. Written as DNA, the CDR3 is TGTGCCAGCAGCCGGGACAGGGGCGAGCAGTACTTC.